This T cell receptor beta chain stems from a study of neurological immune-mediated disorders (dated by TCRdb to the late 2010s). Study-level background: Peripheral blood TCR-beta repertoires from HTLV-I-associated myelopathy (HAM/TSP) patients, multiple sclerosis patients and healthy controls were compared by UMI-based sequencing. Of the roughly 71 subjects in the cohort, around 14 were HAM/TSP patients, some 34 were multiple sclerosis patients, and some 20 were healthy controls. The approximately 100 TCR-beta libraries included longitudinal samples, technical triplicates and paired sorted CD4+ and CD8+ T-cell subsets alongside PBMC samples. Study-wide conclusions, independent of this receptor: No identical CDR3 amino acid sequences were shared among expanded clones across subjects, suggesting private TCR-beta repertoires in all groups. TCR clonal expansion was highest in HAM/TSP patients and lowest in MS patients, with MS patients falling below even healthy controls.

The CDR3 sequence holds 15 residues, the cysteine and phenylalanine included. Of all the DNA, just the CDR3 is kept, 45 bases in frame from base 1. CDR1 SGHDT and CDR2 YYEEEE were looked up in the germline V gene. V is shortened by 3 bases, J by 1 base, and the region joining them spans 11 bases. cDNA was synthesized by template-switch 5'RACE using a primer carrying a 10-nucleotide random unique molecular identifier by which each TCR transcript was tagged. Over 170 million TCR-beta sequences, covering 15-18 subjects, were produced in each sequencing run. Total RNA was extracted with the RNeasy kit. The KAPA Real-time Library Amplification kit was used to amplify TCR-beta VDJ regions with primers targeting the TCR constant region and the 5'RACE anchor. A first PCR added sample indexes and Illumina adaptors, and a second PCR then raised library yield. After Ampure bead purification, the TCR product of roughly 650 bp was size-selected on a 2% E-gel SizeSelection system. Before pooling, library quality was checked on a Bioanalyzer, concentration was measured with Qubit, and libraries were quantified with the Kapa Library Quantification kit. An Illumina HiSeq 2500 was used to sequence the libraries paired-end at 2 x 150 bp. To increase sequence diversity, about 25-30% phiX was spiked into each library pool. Regarding the original processing steps: The quality-filtered reads were processed with the UMI-based MiGEC pipeline, whose error correction step removed more than 80% of the raw TCR sequences. VDJ genes were aligned to IMGT germline references, and clonotypes were defined by unique CDR3 amino acid sequence plus V-J genes. Clonal expansion, Shannon diversity, and CDR3 relatedness (CalcPairwiseDistances, ClusterSamples) were evaluated with VDJtools, and phylogenetic trees were built with CLCbio workbench. Expanded clones were defined as having at least 8 unique UMIs, based on coefficient-of-variation modelling across technical triplicates. TCRdb itself trimmed the public reads at Q25 with fastp, ran MiXCR and retained productive beta chains. Each entry merges the rows of one CDR3 protein and shows their most common DNA and genes. These V and J calls rely on TCRdb rather than the paper's analysis. The sample table contains fewer than 45,000 distinct CDR3 sequences; only one count was recorded for roughly 7.3% of them. The top ten clonotypes cover about 4.5% of the sample.

This clonotype occurred many times. The specificity of this receptor is unknown. Base qualities are missing; no much larger clone stands one base away. The healthy controls were volunteers from blood banks in Maryland, USA. Unsorted PBMC libraries were generated from 2 million PBMCs stored in RNAlater at -80 °C until RNA extraction. PBMCs were separated from peripheral blood using Ficoll-Hypaque density gradient centrifugation and then cryopreserved in liquid nitrogen. The sequence joins TRBV5-6 to TRBJ2-1; the D gene is perhaps TRBD1, on 6 matching bases. This clonotype was sampled from a woman in her 40s in good health. Material for sequencing was PBMCs. The nucleotide sequence reads TGTGCCAGCAGCTCCGGGACACCGTCCTACAATGAGCAGTTCTTC. It codes for CASSSGTPSYNEQFF.